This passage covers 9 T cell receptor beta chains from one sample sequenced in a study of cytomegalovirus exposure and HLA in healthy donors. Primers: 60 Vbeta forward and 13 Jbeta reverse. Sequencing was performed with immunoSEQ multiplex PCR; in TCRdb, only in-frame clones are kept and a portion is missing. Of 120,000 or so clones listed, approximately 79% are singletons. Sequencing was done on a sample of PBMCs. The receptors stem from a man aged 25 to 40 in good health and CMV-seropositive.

In DNA, the CDR3 is TGCGCCAGCAGCTTGGGTGGCGCAGGGGTTGTCGATCAGCCCCAGCATTTT. This translates into CASSLGGAGVVDQPQHF. The gene calls are TRBV5-1 and TRBJ1-5; tentatively, D is TRBD1 (6 bases). CDR1 SGHRS and CDR2 YFSETQ come from the germline V gene. Trimming cost V 0 bases and J 5 bases, with 18 bases left between them. This CDR3 is 17 amino acids long.

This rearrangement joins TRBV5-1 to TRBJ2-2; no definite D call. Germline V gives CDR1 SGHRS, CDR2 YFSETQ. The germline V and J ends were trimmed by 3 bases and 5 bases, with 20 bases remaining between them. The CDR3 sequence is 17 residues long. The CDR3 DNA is TGCGCCAGCAGCTGGGCTTGGCGTAGGTTGGATACCGGGGAGCTGTTTTTT. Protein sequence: CASSWAWRRLDTGELFF.

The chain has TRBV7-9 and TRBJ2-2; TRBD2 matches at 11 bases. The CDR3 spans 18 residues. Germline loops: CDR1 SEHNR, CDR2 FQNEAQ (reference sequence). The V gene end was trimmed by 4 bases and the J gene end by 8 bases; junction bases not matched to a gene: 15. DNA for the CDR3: TGTGCCAGCAGCTCGATTAGACTAGCGGGGTCTTCACCGGGGGAGCTGTTTTTT. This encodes CASSSIRLAGSSPGELFF.

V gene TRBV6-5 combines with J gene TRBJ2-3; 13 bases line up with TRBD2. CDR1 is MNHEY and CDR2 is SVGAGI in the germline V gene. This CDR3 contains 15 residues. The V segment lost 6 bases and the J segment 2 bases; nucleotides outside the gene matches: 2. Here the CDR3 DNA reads TGTGCCAGCAGGGGACTAGCGGGGAACACAGATACGCAGTATTTT. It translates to CASRGLAGNTDTQYF.

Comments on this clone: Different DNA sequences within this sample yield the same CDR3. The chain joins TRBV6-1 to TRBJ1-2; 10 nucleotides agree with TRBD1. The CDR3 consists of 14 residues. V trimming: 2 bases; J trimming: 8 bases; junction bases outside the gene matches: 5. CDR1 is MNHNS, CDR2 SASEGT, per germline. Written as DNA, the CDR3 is TGTGCCAGCAGTGAAATGGGGACAGGGGACGGCTACACCTTC. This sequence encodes CASSEMGTGDGYTF.

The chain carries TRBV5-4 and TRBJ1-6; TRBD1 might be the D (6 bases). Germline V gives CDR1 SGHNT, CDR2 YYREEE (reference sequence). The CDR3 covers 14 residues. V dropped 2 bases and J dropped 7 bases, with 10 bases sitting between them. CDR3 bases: TGTGCCAGCAGCTTCGGGACAAACAATTCACCCCTCCACTTT. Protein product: CASSFGTNNSPLHF.

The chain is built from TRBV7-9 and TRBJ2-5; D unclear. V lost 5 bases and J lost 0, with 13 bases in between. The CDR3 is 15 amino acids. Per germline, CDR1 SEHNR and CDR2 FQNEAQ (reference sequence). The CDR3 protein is CASSTSNYDQETQYF. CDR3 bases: TGTGCCAGCAGCACCTCAAACTACGACCAAGAGACCCAGTACTTC.

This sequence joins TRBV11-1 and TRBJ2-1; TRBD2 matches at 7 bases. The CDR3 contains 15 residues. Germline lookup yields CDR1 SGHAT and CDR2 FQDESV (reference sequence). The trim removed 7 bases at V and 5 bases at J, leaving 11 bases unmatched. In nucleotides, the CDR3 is TGTGCCAGCACCCTCGAACGGGCGGGGGACAATGAGCAGTTCTTC. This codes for CASTLERAGDNEQFF.

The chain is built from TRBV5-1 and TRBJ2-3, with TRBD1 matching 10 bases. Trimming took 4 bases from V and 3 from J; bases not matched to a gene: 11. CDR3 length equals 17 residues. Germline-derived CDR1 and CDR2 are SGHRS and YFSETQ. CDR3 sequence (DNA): TGCGCCAGCAGCCTCCAGACAGGGGGCGAGGGAACAGATACGCAGTATTTT. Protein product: CASSLQTGGEGTDTQYF.